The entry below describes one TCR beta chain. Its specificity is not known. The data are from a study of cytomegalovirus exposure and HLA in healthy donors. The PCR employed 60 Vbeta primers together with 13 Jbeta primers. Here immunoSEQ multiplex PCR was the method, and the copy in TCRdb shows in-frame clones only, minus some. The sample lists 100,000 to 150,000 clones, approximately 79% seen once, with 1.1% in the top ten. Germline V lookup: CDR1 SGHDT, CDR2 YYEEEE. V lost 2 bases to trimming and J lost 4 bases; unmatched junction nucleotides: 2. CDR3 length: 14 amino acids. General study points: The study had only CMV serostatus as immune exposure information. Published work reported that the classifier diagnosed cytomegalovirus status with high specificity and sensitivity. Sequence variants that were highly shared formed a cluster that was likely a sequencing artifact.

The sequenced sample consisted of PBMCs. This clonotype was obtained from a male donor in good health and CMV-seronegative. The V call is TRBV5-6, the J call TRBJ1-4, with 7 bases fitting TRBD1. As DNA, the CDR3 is TGTGCCAGCAGCTTCGGGACAGTTAATGAAAAACTGTTTTTT. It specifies CASSFGTVNEKLFF.